Below, one TCR beta chain is given with its context. Its antigen is not identified. 13 Jbeta primers and 60 Vbeta primers were used for the PCR. The repertoire was sequenced with immunoSEQ multiplex PCR; TCRdb's copy has only in-frame clones and lacks some. Among over 100,000 clones listed, roughly 85% were seen once. The record originates from a study of cytomegalovirus exposure and HLA in healthy donors. Study-wide background: Early on, a data release was issued that held 85 million to 95 million unique TCRs from HLA-typed donors. Study-wide results and limits: A later analysis reportedly identified an Asian-associated ancestry cluster as carrying fewer N-insertions than the roughly 600-donor mean.

Unrecorded immune exposures were likely, despite nominal health at sampling. This receptor was obtained from a man aged 30 to 45 in good health and CMV-seropositive. The sequenced sample was PBMCs.

In DNA, the CDR3 is TGCGCCAGCCTCGTCGTGGAGTCGATCACAGATACGCAGTATTTT. Translated, it gives CASLVVESITDTQYF. V gene TRBV23-1 combines with J gene TRBJ2-3; the D is unclear. TRBV23-1 is noted as an ORF with a role that remains uncertain. This CDR3 region has 15 residues. Trimming took off 8 bases at V and 2 bases at J, with 17 bases between the two ends.